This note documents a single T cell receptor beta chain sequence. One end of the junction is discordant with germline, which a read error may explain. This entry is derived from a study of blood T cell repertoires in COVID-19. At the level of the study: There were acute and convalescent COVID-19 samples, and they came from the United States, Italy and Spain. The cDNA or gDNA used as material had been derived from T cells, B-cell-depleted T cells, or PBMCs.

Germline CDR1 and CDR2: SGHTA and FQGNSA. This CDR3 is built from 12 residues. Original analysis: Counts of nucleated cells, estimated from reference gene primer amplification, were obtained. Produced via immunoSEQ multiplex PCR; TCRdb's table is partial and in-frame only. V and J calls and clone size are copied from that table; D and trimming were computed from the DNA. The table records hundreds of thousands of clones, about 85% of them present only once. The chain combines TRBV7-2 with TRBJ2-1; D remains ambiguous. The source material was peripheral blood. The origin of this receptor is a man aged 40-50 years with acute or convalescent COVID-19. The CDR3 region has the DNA TGTGCCAGCACCTTAGCTCTCAATGAGCAGTTCTTC. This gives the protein CASTLALNEQFF.